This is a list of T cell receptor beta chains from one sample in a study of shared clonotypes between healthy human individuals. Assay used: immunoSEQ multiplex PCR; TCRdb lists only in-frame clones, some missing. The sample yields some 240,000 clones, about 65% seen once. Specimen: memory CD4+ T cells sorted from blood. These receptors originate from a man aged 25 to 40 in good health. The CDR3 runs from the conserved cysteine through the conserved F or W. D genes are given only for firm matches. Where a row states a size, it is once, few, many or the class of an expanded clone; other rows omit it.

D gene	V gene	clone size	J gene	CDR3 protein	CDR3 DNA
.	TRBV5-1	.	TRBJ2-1	CASSFSAEDNEQFF	TGCGCCAGCAGCTTCTCTGCGGAGGACAATGAGCAGTTCTTC
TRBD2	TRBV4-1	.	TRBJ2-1	CASSQGYHGASGDSYNEQFF	TGCGCCAGCAGCCAAGGTTACCACGGGGCTAGCGGGGACTCCTACAATGAGCAGTTCTTC
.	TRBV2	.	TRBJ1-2	CASMVGNYGYTF	TGTGCCAGCATGGTCGGTAACTATGGCTACACCTTC
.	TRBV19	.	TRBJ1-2	CASSISTAFYGYTF	TGTGCCAGTAGTATTTCGACGGCCTTCTATGGCTACACCTTC
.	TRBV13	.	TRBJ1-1	CASSPLPLMNTEAFF	TGTGCCAGCAGCCCTTTGCCCCTTATGAACACTGAAGCTTTCTTT
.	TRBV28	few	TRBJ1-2	CASRTRTAGGYTF	TGTGCCAGCAGGACCCGGACCGCTGGCGGCTACACCTTC
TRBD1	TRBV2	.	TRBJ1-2	CATTGEANYGYTF	TGTGCTACTACAGGGGAGGCTAACTATGGCTACACCTTC
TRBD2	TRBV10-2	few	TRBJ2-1	CASSDLTSGSYNEQFF	TGCGCCAGCAGTGACCTTACTAGCGGGTCGTACAATGAGCAGTTCTTC
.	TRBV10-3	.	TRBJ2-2	CAITDRTDGELFF	TGTGCCATCACCGATCGGACAGACGGGGAGCTGTTTTTT
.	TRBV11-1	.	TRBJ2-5	CASSLARTGRGETQYF	TGTGCCAGCAGCTTAGCCAGGACAGGGAGGGGGGAGACCCAGTACTTC
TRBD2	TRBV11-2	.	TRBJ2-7	CASSLLRLAGANRISEQYF	TGTGCCAGCAGCTTATTGCGACTAGCGGGAGCTAACCGTATCTCCGAGCAGTACTTC
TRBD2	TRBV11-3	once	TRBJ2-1	CASSLVTSGKNEQFF	TGTGCCAGCAGCTTAGTGACTAGCGGGAAGAATGAGCAGTTCTTC
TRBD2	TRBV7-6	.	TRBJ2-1	CASSLDRRTSGSRHEQFF	TGTGCCAGCAGCTTAGATAGGAGGACTAGCGGGAGTAGGCATGAGCAGTTCTTC
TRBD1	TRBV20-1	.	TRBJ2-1	CSAYGQGEQFF	TGCAGTGCTTACGGACAGGGAGAGCAGTTCTTC
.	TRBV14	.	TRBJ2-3	CASSPYRSTDTQYF	TGTGCCAGCAGTCCGTACAGGAGCACAGATACGCAGTATTTT
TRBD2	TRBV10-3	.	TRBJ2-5	CAISGAGLAGRETQYF	TGTGCCATCAGTGGGGCAGGACTAGCGGGACGAGAGACCCAGTACTTC
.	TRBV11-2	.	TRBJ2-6	CASSLFRGSSGANVLTF	TGTGCCAGCAGCTTATTTAGGGGCAGCTCTGGGGCCAACGTCCTGACTTTC
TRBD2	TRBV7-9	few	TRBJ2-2	CASSLPSSGHTGELFF	TGTGCCAGCAGCTTGCCCTCTAGCGGACACACCGGGGAGCTGTTTTTT
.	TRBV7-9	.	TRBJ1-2	CASSFQGAFNYGYTF	TGTGCCAGCAGCTTCCAAGGGGCATTTAACTATGGCTACACCTTC
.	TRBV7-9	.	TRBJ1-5	CASSFGSEDSYYSNQPQHF	TGTGCCAGCAGCTTCGGATCCGAGGACAGCTACTATAGCAATCAGCCCCAGCATTTT
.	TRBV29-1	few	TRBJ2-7	CSVENISDEQYF	TGCAGCGTTGAAAACATTTCGGACGAGCAGTACTTC
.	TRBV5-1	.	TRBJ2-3	CASSLTSSTDTQYF	TGCGCCAGCAGCCTCACTAGCAGCACAGATACGCAGTATTTT
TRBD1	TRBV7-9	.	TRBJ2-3	CASSPRLTGSFADTQYF	TGTGCCAGCAGCCCCCGCCTGACAGGGAGCTTCGCAGATACGCAGTATTTT
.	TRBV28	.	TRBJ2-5	CASTGARETQYF	TGTGCCAGCACGGGGGCACGGGAGACCCAGTACTTC
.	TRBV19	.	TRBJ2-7	CASSNVHMGEQYF	TGTGCCAGTAGTAATGTTCACATGGGCGAGCAGTACTTC
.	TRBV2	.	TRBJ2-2	CASRSGAFNTGELFF	TGTGCCAGTAGGTCAGGAGCCTTCAACACCGGGGAGCTGTTTTTT
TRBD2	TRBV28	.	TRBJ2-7	CASRQGLAGRLDEQYF	TGTGCCAGCAGACAGGGACTAGCGGGACGGCTCGACGAGCAGTACTTC
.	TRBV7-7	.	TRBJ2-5	CASSLFRGHGETQYF	TGTGCTAGCAGCTTATTCCGGGGCCACGGTGAGACCCAGTACTTC
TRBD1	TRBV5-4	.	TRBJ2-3	CASSSGQGGTDTQYF	TGTGCCAGCAGCTCCGGACAGGGGGGGACAGATACGCAGTATTTT
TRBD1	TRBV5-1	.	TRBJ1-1	CASSGTGDGTEAFF	TGCGCCAGCAGCGGCACAGGGGATGGGACTGAAGCTTTCTTT
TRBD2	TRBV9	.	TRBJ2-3	CASSRAGEPRSDTQYF	TGTGCCAGCAGCAGGGCGGGAGAGCCCCGCTCAGATACGCAGTATTTT
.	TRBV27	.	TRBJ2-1	CASSLGRSYNEQFF	TGTGCCAGCAGTTTAGGGAGAAGTTACAATGAGCAGTTCTTC
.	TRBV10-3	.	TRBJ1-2	CAISEDKTGFDTF	TGTGCCATCAGTGAGGATAAAACAGGGTTTGACACCTTC
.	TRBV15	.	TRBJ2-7	CATSSAIGLDYEQYF	TGTGCCACCAGCAGCGCGATCGGACTTGACTACGAGCAGTACTTC
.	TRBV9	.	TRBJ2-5	CASSVEAGYKETQYF	TGTGCCAGCAGCGTAGAGGCGGGATACAAAGAGACCCAGTACTTC
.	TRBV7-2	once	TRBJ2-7	CASSLDSREAYEQYF	TGTGCCAGCAGCTTAGATTCGCGGGAAGCCTACGAGCAGTACTTC
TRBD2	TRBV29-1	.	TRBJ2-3	CSGAGLAGGSDTQYF	TGCAGCGGTGCAGGACTAGCGGGAGGATCAGATACGCAGTATTTT
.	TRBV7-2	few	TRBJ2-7	CASSLTSGSEQYF	TGTGCCAGCAGCTTAACGTCGGGGAGCGAGCAGTACTTC
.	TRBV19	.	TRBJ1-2	CASAPGGNYGYTF	TGTGCCAGCGCCCCTGGAGGGAACTATGGCTACACCTTC
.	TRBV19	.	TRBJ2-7	CASSIMEGNYEQYF	TGTGCCAGTAGTATCATGGAAGGCAACTACGAGCAGTACTTC
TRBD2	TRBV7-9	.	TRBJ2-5	CASSLYPPTSGRGQETQYF	TGTGCCAGCAGCTTATATCCCCCTACTAGCGGGAGGGGACAAGAGACCCAGTACTTC
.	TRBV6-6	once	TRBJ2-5	CASSYSIGIQETQYF	TGTGCCAGCAGTTACTCGATTGGGATCCAAGAGACCCAGTACTTC
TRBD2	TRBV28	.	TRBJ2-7	CASSFAAGGPGEQYF	TGTGCCAGCAGTTTCGCGGCGGGAGGGCCGGGGGAGCAGTACTTC
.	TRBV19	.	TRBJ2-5	CASSIGFRETQYF	TGTGCCAGTAGTATTGGGTTCCGGGAGACCCAGTACTTC
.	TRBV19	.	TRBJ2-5	CASSISGIKETQYF	TGTGCCAGTAGTATTTCGGGGATAAAAGAGACCCAGTACTTC
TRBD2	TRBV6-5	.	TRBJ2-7	CASSYWTSGTYEQYF	TGTGCCAGCAGTTACTGGACTAGCGGGACCTACGAGCAGTACTTC
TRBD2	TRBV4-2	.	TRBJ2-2	CASSRAGTSNTGELFF	TGTGCCAGCAGCCGAGCGGGGACCTCAAACACCGGGGAGCTGTTTTTT
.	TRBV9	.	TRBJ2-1	CASSAGPPRMTYNEQFF	TGTGCCAGCAGCGCCGGGCCTCCTCGTATGACTTACAATGAGCAGTTCTTC
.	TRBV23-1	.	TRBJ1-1	CASSQYTDYTEAFF	TGCGCCAGCAGTCAATATACAGACTACACTGAAGCTTTCTTT
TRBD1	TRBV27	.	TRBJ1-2	CASRTGAFNYGYTF	TGTGCCAGTAGGACAGGAGCTTTTAACTATGGCTACACCTTC
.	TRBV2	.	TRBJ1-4	CATEKGRGDVEKLFF	TGTGCCACCGAAAAGGGGCGGGGAGATGTAGAAAAACTGTTTTTT
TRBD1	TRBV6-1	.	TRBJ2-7	CASSETPGTGYEQYF	TGTGCCAGCAGTGAAACACCCGGGACAGGCTACGAGCAGTACTTC
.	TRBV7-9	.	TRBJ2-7	CASSLQGYEQYF	TGTGCCAGCAGCTTACAGGGTTACGAGCAGTACTTC
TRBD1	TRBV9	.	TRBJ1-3	CASSVTGGSGNTIYF	TGTGCCAGCAGCGTAACAGGGGGCTCTGGAAACACCATATATTTT